Listed below are T cell receptor beta chains from one sample, sequenced in a study of human T cells and chemical hapten exposure. TCRdb reanalysed the RACE reads using MiXCR and keeps one entry per CDR3 protein. The sample has some 400,000 distinct CDR3 sequences; 5.1% are singletons. Source: whole blood, taken in connection with sensitization to the hapten diphenylcyclopropenone (DPC). These receptors were collected from a woman between 50 and 59 years old with alopecia areata. Some clones in this sample may be carry-over from other donors' samples. CDR3s include the opening cysteine and the closing phenylalanine or tryptophan. The D gene is left open where the match is weak. Expanded clones get a size class; other rows say once, few or many, or leave the size out.

J gene | V gene | clone size | D gene | CDR3 protein | CDR3 DNA
TRBJ2-7 | TRBV7-9 | many | TRBD2 | CASSLQTSGNHEQYF | TGTGCCAGCAGCTTACAAACTAGCGGGAACCACGAGCAGTACTTC
TRBJ1-1 | TRBV28 | many | NA | CASSSLGFTSNTEAFF | TGTGCCAGCAGCTCCTTAGGCTTTACTTCGAACACTGAAGCTTTCTTT
TRBJ2-3 | TRBV3-1 | NA | NA | CASSLQGPTTDTQYF | TGTGCCAGCAGCCTACAGGGTCCCACCACAGATACGCAGTATTTT
TRBJ2-3 | TRBV27 | NA | TRBD2 | CASRAGGPGDTQYF | TGTGCCAGCCGCGCGGGGGGGCCCGGGGATACGCAGTATTTT
TRBJ1-2 | TRBV4-1 | few | TRBD1 | CASSWTGYGYTF | TGCGCCAGCAGTTGGACAGGGTATGGCTACACCTTC
TRBJ1-5 | TRBV20-1 | many | NA | CSASLVRGQPQHF | TGCAGTGCTAGCCTCGTACGCGGTCAGCCCCAGCATTTT
TRBJ1-4 | TRBV27 | many | NA | CASSSTAATNEKLFF | TGTGCCAGCAGTTCAACAGCAGCAACTAATGAAAAACTGTTTTTT
TRBJ1-1 | TRBV9 | few | NA | CASSAKGNTEAFF | TGTGCCAGCAGCGCGAAGGGGAACACTGAAGCTTTCTTT
TRBJ2-5 | TRBV30 | NA | NA | CAWRPLGQQETQYF | TGTGCCTGGAGACCCCTCGGACAGCAAGAGACCCAGTACTTC
TRBJ2-3 | TRBV20-1 | few | NA | CSAPRAGGTDTQYF | TGCAGTGCTCCCCGGGCAGGGGGGACAGATACGCAGTATTTT
TRBJ2-1 | TRBV29-1 | few | NA | CSVGTPYDEQFF | TGCAGCGTTGGGACTCCCTACGATGAGCAGTTCTTC
TRBJ2-5 | TRBV7-7 | many | NA | CASSLVVGETQYF | TGTGCCAGCAGCTTAGTGGTAGGGGAGACCCAGTACTTC
TRBJ1-1 | TRBV18 | few | NA | CASSRKQQNTEAFF | TGTGCCAGCTCACGAAAGCAGCAGAACACTGAAGCTTTCTTT
TRBJ2-3 | TRBV6-4 | few | NA | CASSDSTSVTDTQYF | TGTGCCAGCAGTGACTCAACCTCCGTCACAGATACGCAGTATTTT
TRBJ1-2 | TRBV25-1 | NA | NA | CASRPRGGTGSYGYTF | TGTGCCAGCAGACCCCGGGGAGGAACCGGGAGCTATGGCTACACCTTC
TRBJ2-5 | TRBV2 | NA | TRBD1 | CASRSTGGFGETQYF | TGTGCCAGCAGGTCGACAGGGGGTTTTGGGGAGACCCAGTACTTC
TRBJ1-1 | TRBV28 | NA | NA | CASSLVRAQAGTTLMNTEAFF | TGTGCCAGCAGTTTAGTACGAGCCCAGGCGGGAACGACCCTCATGAACACTGAAGCTTTCTTT
TRBJ1-2 | TRBV25-1 | few | NA | CASTHTGHGYTF | TGTGCCAGCACCCACACAGGGCATGGCTACACCTTC
TRBJ1-1 | TRBV12-3/TRBV12-4 | many | NA | CASSLRGNMNTEAFF | TGTGCCAGCAGTTTACGGGGAAACATGAACACTGAAGCTTTCTTT
TRBJ2-1 | TRBV6-2/TRBV6-3 | many | TRBD2 | CASSYLLAGGYEQFF | TGTGCCAGCAGTTACTTACTAGCGGGAGGGTATGAGCAGTTCTTC
TRBJ2-7 | TRBV10-1 | few | NA | CASSEQIGSSEQYF | TGCGCCAGCAGTGAGCAGATAGGATCCTCCGAGCAGTACTTC
TRBJ1-2 | TRBV3-1 | few | TRBD1 | CASSRRQGREGYTF | TGTGCCAGCAGCCGTCGACAGGGGCGTGAAGGCTACACCTTC
TRBJ1-5 | TRBV12-3/TRBV12-4 | many | NA | CASEESTSNQPQHF | TGTGCCAGCGAAGAATCAACCAGCAATCAGCCCCAGCATTTT
TRBJ2-2 | TRBV3-1 | many | TRBD2 | CASSPFGGGTGELFF | TGTGCCAGCAGCCCCTTCGGGGGGGGCACCGGGGAGCTGTTTTTT
TRBJ2-3 | TRBV29-1 | many | NA | CSVRVQNTDTQYF | TGCAGCGTTCGAGTCCAGAACACAGATACGCAGTATTTT
TRBJ1-1 | TRBV18 | NA | NA | CASSPVRGDEAFF | TGTGCCAGCTCACCAGTACGGGGAGATGAAGCTTTCTTT
TRBJ1-2 | TRBV20-1 | many | TRBD1 | CSARGDRGIRGYTF | TGCAGTGCTAGAGGAGACAGGGGGATACGGGGCTACACCTTC
TRBJ2-3 | TRBV12-3/TRBV12-4 | many | NA | CASTVLGGKRTDTQYF | TGTGCCAGCACCGTATTAGGGGGTAAACGCACAGATACGCAGTATTTT
TRBJ1-4 | TRBV3-1 | few | NA | CASRTGTNEKLFF | TGTGCCAGCAGAACAGGTACTAATGAAAAACTGTTTTTT
TRBJ1-1 | TRBV18 | many | NA | CASSPPWQGSGEAFF | TGTGCCAGCTCACCACCGTGGCAGGGGTCGGGTGAAGCTTTCTTT
TRBJ1-2 | TRBV18 | many | NA | CASSPGTYGYTF | TGTGCCAGCTCACCGGGTACCTATGGCTACACCTTC
TRBJ1-1 | TRBV12-5 | NA | NA | CASGLAGGGWTEAFF | TGTGCTAGTGGTTTGGCCGGCGGGGGCTGGACTGAAGCTTTCTTT
TRBJ2-7 | TRBV28 | many | NA | CASSTQGEGSYEQYF | TGTGCCAGCAGTACACAGGGAGAGGGCTCCTACGAGCAGTACTTC
TRBJ2-3 | TRBV27 | many | NA | CASRRLVATDTQYF | TGTGCCAGCAGGAGACTAGTCGCCACAGATACGCAGTATTTT
TRBJ1-5 | TRBV28 | many | NA | CASSSSGGAGSNQPQHF | TGTGCCAGCAGTTCTAGCGGGGGGGCCGGGAGCAATCAGCCCCAGCATTTT
TRBJ1-4 | TRBV20-1 | many | TRBD1 | CSAATGGWEKLFF | TGCAGTGCAGCGACAGGGGGCTGGGAAAAACTGTTTTTT
TRBJ1-2 | TRBV7-6 | NA | NA | CASSLEGDLNYGYTF | TGTGCCAGCAGCTTAGAGGGAGACCTTAACTATGGCTACACCTTC
TRBJ2-5 | TRBV27 | many | NA | CASSSSSTQTQYF | TGTGCCAGCAGTTCTTCTAGCACCCAGACCCAGTACTTC